This TCR beta chain is drawn from a study of regulatory dendritic cells for organ transplantation. Study-level findings and limits: The most alloreactive TCR clonotypes were found in resting memory CD8+ cells.

Generated by immunoSEQ multiplex PCR, the TCRdb table keeps only in-frame clones and is missing some. The sample includes tens of thousands of clones, about four fifths of them seen just once. This clone was counted once. Its specificity is not known. This CDR3 has 16 amino acids. The V and J ends lost 2 bases and 4 bases, in that order; junction bases with no gene match: 5. Per the germline V gene, CDR1 is SEHNR and CDR2 is FQNEAQ (reference sequence). Sequencing was carried out using naive CD8+ T cells from blood. Subset specified: CD45RA+ naive T cells. This receptor was obtained from a human donor in good health. This chain links TRBV7-9 with TRBJ2-5; 12 nucleotides agree with TRBD2. The CDR3 reads CASSLRTSGDSETQYF. For the CDR3, the DNA is TGTGCCAGCAGCTTAAGGACTAGCGGGGATTCAGAGACCCAGTACTTC.